These 11 T cell receptor beta chains originate from one sample sequenced in a study of cytomegalovirus exposure and HLA in healthy donors. In the PCR, 60 Vbeta and 13 Jbeta primers were used. Assay used: immunoSEQ multiplex PCR; TCRdb lists only in-frame clones, some missing. The sample lists 130,000 or so clones, approximately 71% occurring once. The sample taken for sequencing was PBMCs. These TCRs come from a woman aged 60 to 75 in good health and CMV-seronegative.

This clone was observed once. The chain has TRBV10-1 and TRBJ2-5; tentative D call: TRBD2 (5 bases). V lost 3 bases and J 7 bases, leaving 12 bases between the germline ends. Looked up from germline, CDR1 is WNHNN and CDR2 is SYGVQD (reference sequence). The CDR3 sequence is 13 residues long. The CDR3 here is CASSEDSAGTQYF. The CDR3 DNA is TGCGCCAGCAGTGAAGATAGCGCTGGGACCCAGTACTTC.

V and J are TRBV28 and TRBJ1-5, with D tentatively TRBD1 (5 bases). The V end lost 3 bases, the J end lost 0 bases, and 12 bases lay between the germline ends. The CDR3 is 16 amino acids. Germline CDR1 reads MDHEN; CDR2 reads SYDVKM. This chain's CDR3 is CASSLRGYDSNQPQHF. The DNA for the CDR3 is TGTGCCAGCAGTTTGCGGGGGTATGATAGCAATCAGCCCCAGCATTTT. Full variable domain (missing parts from reference TRBV28 and TRBJ1-5): DVKVTQSSRYLVKRTGEKVFLECVQDMDHENMFWYRQDPGLGLRLIYFSYDVKMKEKGDIPEGYSVSREKKERFSLILESASTNQTSMYLCASSLRGYDSNQPQHFGDGTRLSIL.

The CDR3 here is CASSVFRGTDTQYF. DNA for the CDR3: TGTGCCAGCAGTGTGTTCCGGGGGACAGATACGCAGTATTTT. V gene TRBV2 combines with J gene TRBJ2-3, with a possible D match to TRBD2 (6 bases). V was pared by 4 bases and J by 3 bases, with 11 bases between. The germline CDR1 and CDR2 sequences are SNHLY and FYNNEI. The CDR3 is 14 residues long.

This clone was seen only once. CDR3 DNA: TGTGCCAGCAGCACTGGGGCAGGGCACCTCCAAAGGGTCCAGCATTTT. Its translation is CASSTGAGHLQRVQHF. V usage is TRBV28 and J usage is TRBJ1-5, with D maybe TRBD1 (5 bases). The CDR3 extends over 16 amino acids. Germline-derived CDR1 and CDR2 are MDHEN and SYDVKM. Trimming pared 6 bases from V and 12 bases from J, leaving 27 bases between.

This clone was recorded a few times. The V call is TRBV7-9, the J call TRBJ1-1; D may be TRBD1 (6 bases). Germline V gene lookup returns CDR1 SEHNR and CDR2 FQNEAQ (reference sequence). CDR3 length: 15 amino acids. Trimming pared 0 bases from V and 4 bases from J, leaving 12 bases between. The CDR3 sequence: CASSLAQGWGTEAFF. CDR3 nucleotides: TGTGCCAGCAGCTTAGCACAGGGATGGGGCACTGAAGCTTTCTTT.

V usage is TRBV6-1 and J usage is TRBJ2-7; 9 nucleotides align to TRBD1. This CDR3 comprises 14 residues. J gave up 9 bases and V 2 bases, and 8 bases lay outside the gene matches. CDR1 is MNHNS, CDR2 SASEGT, per germline. The CDR3 coding sequence is TGTGCCAGCAGTGAACCCTGGACAGGGGATGTGCAGTACTTC. It yields the protein CASSEPWTGDVQYF.

This rearrangement joins TRBV19 to TRBJ2-2; unclear D gene. From germline, CDR1 is LNHDA and CDR2 SQIVND (reference sequence). The V end was cut by 4 bases, the J end by 4 bases, with 13 bases between. This CDR3 contains 15 residues. CDR3 bases: TGTGCCAGTAGTAATAACAGAGCTCCCACCGGGGAGCTGTTTTTT. It encodes CASSNNRAPTGELFF.

The CDR3 region has the DNA TGTGCCAGCAGTGCAGACTCTGGGGCCAACGTCCTGACTTTC. Its translation: CASSADSGANVLTF. The V gene is TRBV6-4, the J gene TRBJ2-6; D gene unclear. Germline V gene lookup returns CDR1 MRHNA and CDR2 SNTAGT. The CDR3 has 14 amino acids. V shed 4 bases and J shed 0 bases, with 4 bases lying between them.

This clone was found a few times. CDR3 residues: CASSPGGTSGQETQYF. The CDR3, as DNA: TGTGCCAGCAGCCCCGGCGGGACTAGCGGGCAAGAGACCCAGTACTTC. The V call is TRBV11-2, the J call TRBJ2-5, with TRBD2 identical over 12 bases. CDR3 length equals 16 residues. Germline V lookup: CDR1 SGHAT, CDR2 FQNNGV. Losses at the gene ends were 5 bases for V and 2 bases for J; bases not matched to a gene: 6.

The gene calls are TRBV12-5 and TRBJ2-1; 12 bases line up with TRBD2. The V gene's germline CDR1 is LGHNT and CDR2 FRNRAP. Trimming at V came to 1 base and at J to 15 bases, leaving 7 bases not matched to a gene. This CDR3 is built from 14 residues. The CDR3 sequence: CASGLGTSGRPPFF. For the CDR3, the DNA is TGTGCTAGTGGTTTGGGCACTAGCGGGAGGCCGCCGTTCTTC. Filled out from reference TRBV12-5 and TRBJ2-1, the complete variable domain reads DARVTQTPRHKVTEMGQEVTMRCQPILGHNTVFWYRQTMMQGLELLAYFRNRAPLDDSGMPKDRFSAEMPDATLATLKIQPSEPRDSAVYFCASGLGTSGRPPFFGPGTRLTVL.

This clone has just one count. The V gene is TRBV4-1, the J gene TRBJ2-7, with D possibly being TRBD1 (6 bases). V dropped 3 bases and J dropped 9 bases, with 12 bases sitting between them. Per the germline V gene, CDR1 is MGHRA and CDR2 is YSYEKL. CDR3 length: 12 residues. The chain's CDR3 is CASSQTGRGQYF. The CDR3 DNA reads TGCGCCAGCAGCCAGACAGGACGAGGGCAGTACTTC.